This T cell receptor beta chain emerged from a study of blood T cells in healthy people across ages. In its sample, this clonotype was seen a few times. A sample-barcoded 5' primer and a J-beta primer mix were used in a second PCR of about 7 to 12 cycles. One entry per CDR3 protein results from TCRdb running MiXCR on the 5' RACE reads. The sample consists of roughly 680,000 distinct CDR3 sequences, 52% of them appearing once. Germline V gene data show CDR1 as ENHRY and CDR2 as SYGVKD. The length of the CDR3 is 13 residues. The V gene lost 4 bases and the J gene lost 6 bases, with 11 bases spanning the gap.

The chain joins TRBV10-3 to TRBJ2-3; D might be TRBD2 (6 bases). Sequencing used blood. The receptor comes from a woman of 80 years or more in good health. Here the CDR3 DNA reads TGTGCCATCAGTGGGACCCGGGGGGATACGCAGTATTTT. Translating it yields CAISGTRGDTQYF.